This T cell receptor beta chain was recorded in a study of regulatory T cells in long-lasting Graves disease. With iRepertoire HTBI primers and Arm-PCR of CDR3 regions, TCR beta libraries were built. Original processing methods: Detected in the samples were around 59 TRBV and 14 to 15 TRBJ segments. TCRdb independently ran MiXCR on the multiplex PCR reads; one entry per CDR3 protein. TCRdb's processing, not the study's, gives the V and J calls here. The sample consists of about 520,000 distinct CDR3 sequences, around 12% of them appearing once. Trimming took off 8 bases at V and 0 bases at J, with 19 bases between the two ends. In germline, CDR1 is MNHNS, CDR2 SASEGT. This CDR3 contains 16 residues. Study conclusions and caveats: Persistent disease was associated with favored TRBV28 usage and with favored use of TRBJ1-2 and TRBJ2-5.

Many counts were recorded for this clonotype. Its antigen is still unknown. Regarding time point: newly diagnosed GD, antithyroid drugs for less than 3 months. Researchers made the TCR library from RNA that was extracted from PBMCs. Blood from the periphery, 8.5 to 9 milliliters in all, was drawn into EDTA tubes. These data also featured in a second study, about T cells in Graves' hyperthyroidism and ophthalmopathy.

Specimen: peripheral blood mononuclear cells (PBMCs), collected at new diagnosis, from a patient treated with antithyroid drugs. The gene calls are TRBV6-1 and TRBJ1-2, with unresolved D. The origin of this receptor is a woman aged 25 to 39 with Graves disease. CDR3 bases: TGTGCCAGCGGTCGCCGGTTCTACCAAGCTAACTATGGCTACACCTTC. It encodes CASGRRFYQANYGYTF.